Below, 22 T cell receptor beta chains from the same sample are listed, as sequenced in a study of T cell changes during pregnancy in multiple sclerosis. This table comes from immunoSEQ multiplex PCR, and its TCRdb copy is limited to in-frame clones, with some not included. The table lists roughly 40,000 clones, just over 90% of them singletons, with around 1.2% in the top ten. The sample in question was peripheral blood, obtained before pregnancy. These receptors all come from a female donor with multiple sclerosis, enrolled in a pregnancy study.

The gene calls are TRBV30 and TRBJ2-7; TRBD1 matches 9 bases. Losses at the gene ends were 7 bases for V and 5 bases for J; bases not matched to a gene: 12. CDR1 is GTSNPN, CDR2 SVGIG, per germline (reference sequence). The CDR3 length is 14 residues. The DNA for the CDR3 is TGTGCCTCCCCCCGGAAGGACAGGGGCCACGAGCAGTACTTC. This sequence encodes CASPRKDRGHEQYF.

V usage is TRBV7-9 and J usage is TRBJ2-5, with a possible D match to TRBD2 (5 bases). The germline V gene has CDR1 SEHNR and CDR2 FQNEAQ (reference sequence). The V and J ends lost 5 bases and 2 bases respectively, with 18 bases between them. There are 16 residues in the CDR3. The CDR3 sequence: CASSPAGLDSQETQYF. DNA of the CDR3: TGTGCCAGCAGCCCCGCGGGCCTAGACTCTCAAGAGACCCAGTACTTC.

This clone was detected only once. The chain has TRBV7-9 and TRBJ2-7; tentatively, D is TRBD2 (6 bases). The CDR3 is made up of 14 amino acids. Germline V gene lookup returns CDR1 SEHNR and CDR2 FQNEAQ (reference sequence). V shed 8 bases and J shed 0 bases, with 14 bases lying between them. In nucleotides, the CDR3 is TGTGCCAGCGTCGGTTCTAGCGCCTCCTACGAGCAGTACTTC. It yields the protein CASVGSSASYEQYF.

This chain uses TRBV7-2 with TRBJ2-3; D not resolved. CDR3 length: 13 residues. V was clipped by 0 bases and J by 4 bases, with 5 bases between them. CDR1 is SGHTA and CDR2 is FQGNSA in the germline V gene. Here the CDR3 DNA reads TGTGCCAGCAGCTTAGCGCGTGCAGATACGCAGTATTTT. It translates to CASSLARADTQYF.

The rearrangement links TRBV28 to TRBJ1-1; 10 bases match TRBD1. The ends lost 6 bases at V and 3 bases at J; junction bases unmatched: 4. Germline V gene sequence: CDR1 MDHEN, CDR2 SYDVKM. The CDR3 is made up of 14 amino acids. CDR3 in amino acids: CASRDGQGDTEAFF. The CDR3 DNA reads TGTGCCAGCAGAGATGGACAGGGGGACACTGAAGCTTTCTTT.

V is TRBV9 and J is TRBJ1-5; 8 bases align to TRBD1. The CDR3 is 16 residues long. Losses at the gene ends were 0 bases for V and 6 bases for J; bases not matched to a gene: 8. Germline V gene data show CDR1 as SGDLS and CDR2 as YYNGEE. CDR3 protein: CASSVGGGQGAQPQHF. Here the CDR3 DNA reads TGTGCCAGCAGCGTAGGCGGCGGGCAGGGGGCTCAGCCCCAGCATTTT.

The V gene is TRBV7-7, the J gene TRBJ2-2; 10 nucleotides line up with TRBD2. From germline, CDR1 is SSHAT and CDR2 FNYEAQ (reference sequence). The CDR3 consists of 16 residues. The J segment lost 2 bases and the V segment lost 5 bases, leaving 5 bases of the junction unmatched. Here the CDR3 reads CASSAGLADNTGELFF. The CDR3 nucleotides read TGTGCCAGCAGCGCAGGACTAGCGGATAACACCGGGGAGCTGTTTTTT.

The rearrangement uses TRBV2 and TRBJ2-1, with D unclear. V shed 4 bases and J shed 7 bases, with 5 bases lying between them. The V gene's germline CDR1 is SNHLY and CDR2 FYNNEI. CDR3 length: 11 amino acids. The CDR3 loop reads CASSALNEQFF. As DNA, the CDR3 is TGTGCCAGCAGTGCCCTAAATGAGCAGTTCTTC. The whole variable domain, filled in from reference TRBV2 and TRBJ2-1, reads EPEVTQTPSHQVTQMGQEVILRCVPISNHLYFYWYRQILGQKVEFLVSFYNNEISEKSEIFDDQFSVERPDGSNFTLKIRSTKLEDSAMYFCASSALNEQFFGPGTRLTVL.

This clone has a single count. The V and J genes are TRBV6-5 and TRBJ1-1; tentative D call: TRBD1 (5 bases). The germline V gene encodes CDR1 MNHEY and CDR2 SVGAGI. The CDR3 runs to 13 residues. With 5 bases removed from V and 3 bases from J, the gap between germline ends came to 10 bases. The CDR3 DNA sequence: TGTGCCAGCAGTCGGGGGGGAGACACTGAAGCTTTCTTT. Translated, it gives CASSRGGDTEAFF.

CDR3 DNA: TGCGCCAGCAGCCCAACCCCCGGGGTACTCACCTACGAGCAGTACTTC. Translating gives CASSPTPGVLTYEQYF. This rearrangement joins TRBV4-1 to TRBJ2-7; possible D gene TRBD2, 5 bases. The CDR3 is 16 residues long. Trimming took 4 bases from V and 2 from J, leaving 18 bases between them. Germline V lookup: CDR1 MGHRA, CDR2 YSYEKL.

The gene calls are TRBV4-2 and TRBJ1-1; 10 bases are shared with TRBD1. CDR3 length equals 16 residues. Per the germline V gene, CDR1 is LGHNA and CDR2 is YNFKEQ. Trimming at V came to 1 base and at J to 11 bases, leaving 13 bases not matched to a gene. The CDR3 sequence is CASSQVLGQGGRMAFF. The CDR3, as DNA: TGTGCCAGCAGCCAAGTTCTTGGACAGGGGGGAAGGATGGCTTTCTTT.

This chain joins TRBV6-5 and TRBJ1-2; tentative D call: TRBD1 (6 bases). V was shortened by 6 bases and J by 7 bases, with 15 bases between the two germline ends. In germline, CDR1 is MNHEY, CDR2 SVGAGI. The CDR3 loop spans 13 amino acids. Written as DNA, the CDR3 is TGTGCCAGCAGCGACCAGAGGGGGGGTGGCTACACCTTC. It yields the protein CASSDQRGGGYTF.

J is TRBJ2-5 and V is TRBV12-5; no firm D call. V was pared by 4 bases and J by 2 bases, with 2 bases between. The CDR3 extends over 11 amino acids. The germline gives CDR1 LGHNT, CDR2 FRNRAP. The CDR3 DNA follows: TGTGCTAGTGGTTCTCAAGAGACCCAGTACTTC. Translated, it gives CASGSQETQYF.

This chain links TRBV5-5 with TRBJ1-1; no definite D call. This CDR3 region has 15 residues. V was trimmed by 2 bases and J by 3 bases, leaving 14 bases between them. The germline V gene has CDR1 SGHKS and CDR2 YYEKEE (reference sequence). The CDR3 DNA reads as TGTGCCAGCAGCTTTCAGCTCGGGATTCACACTGAAGCTTTCTTT. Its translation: CASSFQLGIHTEAFF. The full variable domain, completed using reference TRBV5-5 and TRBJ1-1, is DAGVTQSPTHLIKTRGQQVTLRCSPISGHKSVSWYQQVLGQGPQFIFQYYEKEERGRGNFPDRFSARQFPNYSSELNVNALLLGDSALYLCASSFQLGIHTEAFFGQGTRLTVV.

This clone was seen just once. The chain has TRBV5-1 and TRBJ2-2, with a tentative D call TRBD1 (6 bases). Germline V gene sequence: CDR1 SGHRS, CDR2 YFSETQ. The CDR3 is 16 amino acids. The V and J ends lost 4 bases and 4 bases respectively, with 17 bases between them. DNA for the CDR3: TGCGCCAGCAGCCTGATTACAGGGCCGGCCACCGGGGAGCTGTTTTTT. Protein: CASSLITGPATGELFF.

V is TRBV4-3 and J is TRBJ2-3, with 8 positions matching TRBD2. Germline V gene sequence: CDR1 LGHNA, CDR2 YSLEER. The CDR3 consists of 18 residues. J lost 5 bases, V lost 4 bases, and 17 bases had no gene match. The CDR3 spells CASSRDFEGLAGGDTQYF. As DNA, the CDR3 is TGCGCCAGCAGCCGAGATTTCGAAGGGCTAGCGGGTGGAGATACGCAGTATTTT.

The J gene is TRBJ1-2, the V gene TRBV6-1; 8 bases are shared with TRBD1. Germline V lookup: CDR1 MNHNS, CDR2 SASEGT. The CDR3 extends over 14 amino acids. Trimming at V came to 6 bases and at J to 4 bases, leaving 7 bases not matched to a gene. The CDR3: CASSSRQGSYGYTF. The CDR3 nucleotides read TGTGCCAGCAGCTCTCGACAGGGGAGCTATGGCTACACCTTC.

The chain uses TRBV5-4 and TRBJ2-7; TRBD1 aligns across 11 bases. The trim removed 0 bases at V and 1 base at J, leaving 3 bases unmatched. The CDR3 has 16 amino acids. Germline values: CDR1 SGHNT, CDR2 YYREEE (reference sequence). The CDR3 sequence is CASSLGGDRGSYEQYF. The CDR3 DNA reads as TGTGCCAGCAGCTTGGGGGGGGACAGGGGGTCCTACGAGCAGTACTTC.

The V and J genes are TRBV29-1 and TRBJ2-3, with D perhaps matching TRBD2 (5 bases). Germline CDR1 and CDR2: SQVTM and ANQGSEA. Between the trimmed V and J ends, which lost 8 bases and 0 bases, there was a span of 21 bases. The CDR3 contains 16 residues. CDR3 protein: CSTRGIPASSTDTQYF. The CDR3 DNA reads TGCAGCACCCGAGGGATCCCAGCTTCTAGCACAGATACGCAGTATTTT.

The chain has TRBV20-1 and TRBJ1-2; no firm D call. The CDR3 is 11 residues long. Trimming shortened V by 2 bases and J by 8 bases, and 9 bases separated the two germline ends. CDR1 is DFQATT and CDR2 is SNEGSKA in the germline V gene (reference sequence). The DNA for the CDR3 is TGCAGTGCTAGATACATGAAAGGCTACACCTTC. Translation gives CSARYMKGYTF.

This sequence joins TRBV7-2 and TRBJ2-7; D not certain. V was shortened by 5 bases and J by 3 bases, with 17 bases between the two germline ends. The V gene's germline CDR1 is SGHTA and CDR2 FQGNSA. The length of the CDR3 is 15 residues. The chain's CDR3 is CASSPRPLAHYEQYF. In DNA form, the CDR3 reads TGTGCCAGCAGCCCGAGACCGTTAGCCCACTACGAGCAGTACTTC.

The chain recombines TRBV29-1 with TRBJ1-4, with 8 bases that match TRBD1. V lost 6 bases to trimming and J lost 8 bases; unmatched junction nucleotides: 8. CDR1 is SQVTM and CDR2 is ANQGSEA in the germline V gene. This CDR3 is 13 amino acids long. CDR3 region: CSVEDREGEKLFF. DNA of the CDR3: TGCAGCGTGGAGGACAGGGAAGGCGAAAAACTGTTTTTT.